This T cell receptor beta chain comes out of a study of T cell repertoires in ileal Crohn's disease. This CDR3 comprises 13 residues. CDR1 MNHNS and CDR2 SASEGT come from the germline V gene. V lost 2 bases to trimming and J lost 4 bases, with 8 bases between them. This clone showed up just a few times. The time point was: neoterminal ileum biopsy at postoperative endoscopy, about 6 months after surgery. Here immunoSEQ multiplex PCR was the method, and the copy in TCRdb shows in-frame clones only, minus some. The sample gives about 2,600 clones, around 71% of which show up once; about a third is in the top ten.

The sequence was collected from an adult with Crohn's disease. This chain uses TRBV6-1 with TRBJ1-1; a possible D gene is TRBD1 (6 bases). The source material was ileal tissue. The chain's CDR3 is CASSEWGPTEAFF. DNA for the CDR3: TGTGCCAGCAGTGAATGGGGGCCCACTGAAGCTTTCTTT.